The clone carrying this T cell receptor (beta chain) was seen only a few times. The data originate from a study of blood T cell repertoires in COVID-19. As for the study in general: From the United States, Italy and Spain came samples of acute and convalescent COVID-19. PBMCs, B-cell-depleted T cells, or T cells provided the cDNA or gDNA that made up the material.

Original methodology: Reference gene primer amplification gave nucleated cell count estimates. TCRdb keeps only in-frame clones here, not all; method: immunoSEQ multiplex PCR. D and trimming come from the DNA, and the V and J calls and clone size come from that table. The table includes about 200,000 clones, 80% to 90% detected once. This CDR3 region has 15 residues. J was trimmed by 2 bases and V by 6 bases; bases with no gene match: 5. Germline lookup yields CDR1 MNHEY and CDR2 SMNVEV (reference sequence). This TCR came from a woman aged 80 or over with acute or convalescent COVID-19. The sequencing sample was made of peripheral blood. The rearrangement uses TRBV27 and TRBJ2-5; 11 bases map to TRBD2. The DNA for the CDR3 is TGTGCCAGCAGGATAGCGGGAGGGGTTCAAGAGACCCAGTACTTC. Residues: CASRIAGGVQETQYF.